These T cell receptor beta chains were read from a single sample in a study of PD-1 blockade in classical Hodgkin lymphoma. Data came from immunoSEQ multiplex PCR; TCRdb stores just in-frame clones and leaves some out. The sample records about 97,000 clones, over 70% being singletons. Sequenced here: peripheral blood mononuclear cells (PBMCs), sampled at baseline. Receptors were obtained from a human donor with classical Hodgkin lymphoma. The CDR3 runs from the conserved cysteine through the conserved F or W. D genes are given only for firm matches.

v_call d_call cdr3_aa
TRBV25-1 - CASRGVGYEQYF
TRBV6-6 - CASSYQQEQFF
TRBV19 - CASSMTDINHAAFF
TRBV9 TRBD1 CASSVWDRGTGNTIYF
TRBV28 - CASSSITGELFF
TRBV6-5 TRBD1 CASSSQGVYEQYF
TRBV5-1 - CASSLGGGDDTQYF
TRBV28 - CASSFPPPSTGTSYEQYF
TRBV7-7 TRBD2 CASSLKREGADTQYF
TRBV10-3 - CAISDLVSYEQYF
TRBV10-2 TRBD1 CASSTQNGQAETQYF
TRBV7-9 - CASSSGAAYQETQYF
TRBV5-4 - CASSLFGRIGEKLFF
TRBV27 TRBD1 CASSFWDREGNEQFF
TRBV29-1 - CSVEVRDLAKNIQYF
TRBV19 TRBD1 CASSATGGWTGELFF
TRBV6-1 - CASSTILSNQPQHF
TRBV9 TRBD2 CASSVVQRDLTDTQYF
TRBV19 - CASSIQGQRSYNEQFF
TRBV7-2 - CASSLRSTQETQYF
TRBV13 - CASSLRQVYDEQYF
TRBV7-2 TRBD1 CASSPSGTGRAGELFF
TRBV28 - CASRWPPAGYTF
TRBV7-3 - CASSLSGNTEAFF
TRBV18 - CASSPGQASTDTQYF
TRBV4-2 - CASSQDLLAAEQFF
TRBV29-1 TRBD1 CSVDRTGDTEAFF
TRBV11-2 TRBD2 CASSTRRREGPSSYNEQFF
TRBV25-1 - CASSEFIGGDEQFF
TRBV7-9 - CASSLVVDTQYF
TRBV19 TRBD2 CASSLAGSYNEQFF
TRBV7-9 - CASSLGALSPDEKLFF
TRBV19 TRBD2 CASKDPGLAGGRETQYF
TRBV7-2 - CASTPGLDNEQFF
TRBV29-1 TRBD1 CSARQGPDTQYF
TRBV10-1 TRBD2 CASSGILAGGTDTQYF
TRBV30 TRBD2 CAWSPGLAGGADTQYF
TRBV5-1 TRBD2 CASSFLAGSSYNEQFF
TRBV7-6 - CASSPRTDLTEAFF
TRBV7-8 - CASSLAQLQETQYF
TRBV6-1 TRBD2 CASSEAGGTRETQYF
TRBV10-3 - CAIRPLGANTEAFF
TRBV14 TRBD2 CASSQNGGSSYNEQFF
TRBV7-2 TRBD1 CASSLGGQGSTDTQYF
TRBV28 TRBD1 CASSFRGQGVTQYF